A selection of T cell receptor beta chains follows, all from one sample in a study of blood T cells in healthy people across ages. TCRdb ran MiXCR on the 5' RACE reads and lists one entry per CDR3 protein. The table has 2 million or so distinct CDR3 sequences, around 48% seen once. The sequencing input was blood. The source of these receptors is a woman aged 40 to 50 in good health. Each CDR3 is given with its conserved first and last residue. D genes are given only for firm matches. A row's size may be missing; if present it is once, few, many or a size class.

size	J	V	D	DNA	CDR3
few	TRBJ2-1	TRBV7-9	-	TGTGCCAGCAGCTTAGTGACAAACGAGCAGTTCTTC	CASSLVTNEQFF
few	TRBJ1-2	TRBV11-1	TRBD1	TGTGCCAGCAGCTTATTATCTACAGGGGCGGAGGGCTACACCTTC	CASSLLSTGAEGYTF
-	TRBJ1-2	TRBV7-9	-	TGTGCCAGCAGCTTAGCGGTTCCCTATGGCTACACCTTC	CASSLAVPYGYTF
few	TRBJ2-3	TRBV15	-	TGTGCCACCAGCAGCCCCGGGGTAGCCGATACGCAGTATTTT	CATSSPGVADTQYF
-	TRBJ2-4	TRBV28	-	TGTGCCAGCAGTCACCGGGACACCCCCAACAAAAACATTCAGTACTTC	CASSHRDTPNKNIQYF
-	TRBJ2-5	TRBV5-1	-	TGCGCCAGCAGCATGGGGAAGACCCAGTACTTC	CASSMGKTQYF
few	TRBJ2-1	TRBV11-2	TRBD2	TGTGCCAGCAGCTTAATAGCGGGGTTGAGGAATGAGCAGTTCTTC	CASSLIAGLRNEQFF
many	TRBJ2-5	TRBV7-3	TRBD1	TGTGCCAGCAGTCTATACAGGGGTCAAGAGACCCAGTACTTC	CASSLYRGQETQYF
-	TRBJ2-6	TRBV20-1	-	TGCAGTGCTAGGGTTTCGTGGCTTTCTGGGGCCAACGTCCTGACTTTC	CSARVSWLSGANVLTF
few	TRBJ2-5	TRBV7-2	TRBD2	TGTGCCAGCAGCTTAGCTAGGACTAGCGAAGAGACCCAGTACTTC	CASSLARTSEETQYF
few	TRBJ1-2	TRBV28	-	TGTGCCAGCAGCCTCGCTGGTATCTATGGCTACACCTTC	CASSLAGIYGYTF
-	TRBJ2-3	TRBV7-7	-	TGTGCTAGCAGCCGGGGGAACGGGAATACGCAGTATTTT	CASSRGNGNTQYF
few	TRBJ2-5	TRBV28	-	TGTGCCAGCAGTTTCGACACCTTTGGCGAGACCCAGTACTTC	CASSFDTFGETQYF
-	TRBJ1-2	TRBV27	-	TGTGCCAGCAGAGGACAAGCTAATAACTATGGCTACACCTTC	CASRGQANNYGYTF
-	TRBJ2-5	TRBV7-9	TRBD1	TGTGCCAGTAATACAGGGGACGAGACCCAGTACTTC	CASNTGDETQYF
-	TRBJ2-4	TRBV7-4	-	TGTGCCAGCAGCTTAGAGTTTCGGTCCAAAAACATTCAGTACTTC	CASSLEFRSKNIQYF
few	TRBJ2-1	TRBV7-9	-	TGTGCCAGCAGCGCGAGTGGGCAGTTCTTC	CASSASGQFF
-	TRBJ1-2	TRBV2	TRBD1	TGTGCCAGCAGGTTAGACAGGGCGAGCGGCTACACCTTC	CASRLDRASGYTF
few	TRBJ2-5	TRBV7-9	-	TGTGCCAGCAGCCCCCCGAGCCAGGACAGACAAGAGACCCAGTACTTC	CASSPPSQDRQETQYF
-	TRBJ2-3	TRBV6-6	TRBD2	TGTGCCAGCAGTTCTCGGACTAGCGGGGTGGGAGATACGCAGTATTTT	CASSSRTSGVGDTQYF
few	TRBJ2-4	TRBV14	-	TGTGCCAGCAGCCTAGTTGCCCAAAACATTCAGTACTTC	CASSLVAQNIQYF
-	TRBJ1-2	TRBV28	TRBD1	TGTGCCAGCAGTGCACCGGGACAGGGGTATGGCTACACCTTC	CASSAPGQGYGYTF
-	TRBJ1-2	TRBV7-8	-	TGTGTCAGCAAGGAGTCGGGCTATGGCTACACCTTC	CVSKESGYGYTF
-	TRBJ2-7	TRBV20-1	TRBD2	TGCAGTGCTAGAGGATCTAGCGGGGGGGTTTACAATGAGCAGTACTTC	CSARGSSGGVYNEQYF
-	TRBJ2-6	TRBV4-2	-	TGTGCCAGCAGCCAGGGCGACGGTGGGGGATCTGGGGCCAACGTCCTGACTTTC	CASSQGDGGGSGANVLTF
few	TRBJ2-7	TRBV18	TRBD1	TGTGCCAGCTCACCACCGACAGGGACCTCCTACGAGCAGTACTTC	CASSPPTGTSYEQYF
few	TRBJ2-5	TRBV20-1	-	TGCAGTGCCCCGTTGGGGTTTTCAGTGGAAGAGACCCAGTACTTC	CSAPLGFSVEETQYF
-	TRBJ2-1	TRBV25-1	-	TGTGCCAGCAGTGAGAGCATTGTATCCTACAATGAGCAGTTCTTC	CASSESIVSYNEQFF
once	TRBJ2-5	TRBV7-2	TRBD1	TGTGCCAGCCGCAGGATGTCAGGGGGCATACACAAGGAGCAGTACTTC	CASRRMSGGIHKEQYF
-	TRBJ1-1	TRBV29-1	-	TGCAGCGTGAGGGACACCACTGAAGCTTTCTTT	CSVRDTTEAFF
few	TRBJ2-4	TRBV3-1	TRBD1	TGTGCCAGCAGCCAAGAAGGGACAGGGGGCCCCATTCAGTACTTC	CASSQEGTGGPIQYF
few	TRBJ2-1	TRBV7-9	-	TGTGCCAGCAGCTTAGCGCAGGCTTCTTACAATGAGCAGTTCTTC	CASSLAQASYNEQFF
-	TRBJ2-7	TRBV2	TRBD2	TGTGCCAGCAGTGCTACCCGGGGGGTAGACGAGCAGTACTTC	CASSATRGVDEQYF
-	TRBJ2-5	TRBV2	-	TGTGCCAGCAGTGTGCAGCAGAGCACGGGGGAGACCCAGTACTTC	CASSVQQSTGETQYF
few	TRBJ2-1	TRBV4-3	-	TGCGCCAGCAGCCAATATAGACAAAGTAACAATGAGCAGTTCTTC	CASSQYRQSNNEQFF
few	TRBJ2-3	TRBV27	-	TGTGCCAGCAGTTCGACAAGAAACACAGATACGCAGTATTTT	CASSSTRNTDTQYF
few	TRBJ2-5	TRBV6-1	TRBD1	TGTGCCAGCAGTCCACGAACACCGGGACAGGGGGTTCGGGAGACCCAGTACTTC	CASSPRTPGQGVRETQYF
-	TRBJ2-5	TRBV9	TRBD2	TGTGCCAGCAGCGTAGGCGGGGGGGCATTGAAGACCCAGTACTTC	CASSVGGGALKTQYF
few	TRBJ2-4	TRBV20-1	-	TGCAGTGCTAGGCATGAAAACATTCAGTACTTC	CSARHENIQYF
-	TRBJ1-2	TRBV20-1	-	TGCAGTGCCCCCCTCGGGCAGTACTATGGCTACACCTTC	CSAPLGQYYGYTF
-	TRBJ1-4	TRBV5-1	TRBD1	TGCGCCAGCAGCTTGGATGGCAGGGGGGTTAATGAAAAACTGTTTTTT	CASSLDGRGVNEKLFF
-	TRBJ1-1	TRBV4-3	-	TGCGCCAGCAGCCAGGATTATCTGACAGGAGTAAACACTGAAGCTTTCTTT	CASSQDYLTGVNTEAFF